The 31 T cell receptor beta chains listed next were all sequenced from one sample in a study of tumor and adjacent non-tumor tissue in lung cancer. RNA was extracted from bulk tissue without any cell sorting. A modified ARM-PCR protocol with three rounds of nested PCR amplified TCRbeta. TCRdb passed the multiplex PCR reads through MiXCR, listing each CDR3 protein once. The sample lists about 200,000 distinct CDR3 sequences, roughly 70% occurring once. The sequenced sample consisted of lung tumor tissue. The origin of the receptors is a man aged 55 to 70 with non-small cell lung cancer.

The CDR3 spells CASSLERRETQYF. In nucleotides, the CDR3 is TGCGCCAGCAGCTTGGAGCGGCGGGAGACCCAGTACTTC. The chain couples TRBV5-1 to TRBJ2-5; D is possibly TRBD2 (5 bases). Germline values: CDR1 SGHRS, CDR2 YFSETQ. CDR3 length equals 13 residues. Trimming removed 0 bases at V and 5 bases at J, with 8 bases between.

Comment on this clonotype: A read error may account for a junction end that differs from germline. CDR3 nucleotides: TGCAGCGTGACAGGGACTAGCGGGTTCACCGGGGGGCTGTTTTTT. Amino acid sequence: CSVTGTSGFTGGLFF. V gene TRBV29-1 combines with J gene TRBJ2-2, with 12 bases aligning to TRBD2. The V gene's germline CDR1 is SQVTM and CDR2 ANQGSEA. The CDR3 has 15 amino acids.

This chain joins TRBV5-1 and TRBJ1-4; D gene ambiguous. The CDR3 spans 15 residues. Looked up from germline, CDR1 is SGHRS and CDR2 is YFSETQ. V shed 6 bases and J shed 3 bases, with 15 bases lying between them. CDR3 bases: TGCGCCAGCAACTCTGGCAGCAGGTCTAATGAAAAACTGTTTTTT. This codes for CASNSGSRSNEKLFF.

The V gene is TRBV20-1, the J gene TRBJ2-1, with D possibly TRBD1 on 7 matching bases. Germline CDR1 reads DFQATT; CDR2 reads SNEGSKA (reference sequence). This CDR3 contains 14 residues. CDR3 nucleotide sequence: TGCAATGCCCAGGGGGGTTTCGCCAGCCATGAGCAGTTCTTC. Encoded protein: CNAQGGFASHEQFF.

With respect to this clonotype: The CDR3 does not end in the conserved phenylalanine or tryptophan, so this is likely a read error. CDR3 nucleotides: TGCAGTGCTAGAGAGGGACGGGAGAATAAGCCCCAGCATTAT. Protein: CSAREGRENKPQHY. This chain connects TRBV20-1 to TRBJ1-5; maybe TRBD1 (5 bases). Between the trimmed V and J ends, which lost 0 bases and 8 bases, there was a span of 14 bases. Germline V gene sequence: CDR1 DFQATT, CDR2 SNEGSKA (reference sequence). The CDR3 loop spans 14 amino acids.

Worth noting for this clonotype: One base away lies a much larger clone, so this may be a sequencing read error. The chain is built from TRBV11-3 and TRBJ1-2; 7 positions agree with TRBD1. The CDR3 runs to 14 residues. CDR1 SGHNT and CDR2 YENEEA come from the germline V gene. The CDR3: CVSSLDRQGWGYTF. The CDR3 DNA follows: TGTGTCAGCAGCTTAGATCGACAGGGTTGGGGCTACACCTTC.

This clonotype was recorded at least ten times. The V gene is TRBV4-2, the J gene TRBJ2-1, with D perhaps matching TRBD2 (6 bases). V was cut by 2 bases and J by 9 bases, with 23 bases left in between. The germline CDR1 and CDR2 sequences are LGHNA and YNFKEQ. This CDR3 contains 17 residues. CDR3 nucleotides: TGTGCCAGCAGCCAACCCAAAAGGACGAGGGACTCCGGTGAGCAGTTCTTC. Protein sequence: CASSQPKRTRDSGEQFF.

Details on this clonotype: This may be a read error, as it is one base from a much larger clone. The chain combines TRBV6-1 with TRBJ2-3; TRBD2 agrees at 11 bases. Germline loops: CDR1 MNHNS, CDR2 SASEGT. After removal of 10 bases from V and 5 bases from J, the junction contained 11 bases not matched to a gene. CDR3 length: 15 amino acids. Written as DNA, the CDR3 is TGTGCCATCGCCCTAGCGGGAGGCCGGGGAGATACGCAGTATTTT. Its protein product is CAIALAGGRGDTQYF.

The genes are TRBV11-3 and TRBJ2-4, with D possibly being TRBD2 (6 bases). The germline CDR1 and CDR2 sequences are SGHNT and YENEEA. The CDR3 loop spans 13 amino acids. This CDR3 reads CVSRAAGTNIQYF. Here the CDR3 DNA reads TGTGTTAGCAGGGCCGCGGGGACAAACATTCAGTACTTC.

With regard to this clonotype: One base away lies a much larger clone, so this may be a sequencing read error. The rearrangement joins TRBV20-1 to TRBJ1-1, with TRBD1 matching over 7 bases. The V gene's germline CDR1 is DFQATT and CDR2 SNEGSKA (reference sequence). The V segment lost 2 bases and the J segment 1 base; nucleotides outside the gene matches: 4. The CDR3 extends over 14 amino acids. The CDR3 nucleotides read TGCAGTGCTAGACAGGGGGGCAAGAACACTGAAGCTTTCTTT. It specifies CSARQGGKNTEAFF.

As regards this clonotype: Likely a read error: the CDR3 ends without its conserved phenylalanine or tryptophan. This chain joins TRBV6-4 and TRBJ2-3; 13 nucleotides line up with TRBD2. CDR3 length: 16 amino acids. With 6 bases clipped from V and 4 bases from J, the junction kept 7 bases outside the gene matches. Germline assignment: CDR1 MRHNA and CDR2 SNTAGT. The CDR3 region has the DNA TGTGCCAGCAGCCCCAGACTAGCGGGAGGATCAGATACGCAGTATGTT. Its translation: CASSPRLAGGSDTQYV.

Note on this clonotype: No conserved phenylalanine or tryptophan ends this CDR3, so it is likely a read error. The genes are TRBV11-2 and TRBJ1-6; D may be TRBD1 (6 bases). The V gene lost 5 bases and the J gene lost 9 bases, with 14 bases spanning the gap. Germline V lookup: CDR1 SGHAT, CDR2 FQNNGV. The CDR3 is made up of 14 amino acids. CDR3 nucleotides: TGTGCCAGCAGCCAGCGGGGGGCAGGTTCACCCCTCCACTAT. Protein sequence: CASSQRGAGSPLHY.

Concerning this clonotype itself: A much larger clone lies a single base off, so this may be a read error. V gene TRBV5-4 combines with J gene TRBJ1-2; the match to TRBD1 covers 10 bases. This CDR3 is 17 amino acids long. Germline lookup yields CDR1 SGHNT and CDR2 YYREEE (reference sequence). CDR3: CAGSLPPGQGHDYGYTF. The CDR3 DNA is TGTGCCGGCAGCTTGCCCCCGGGACAGGGGCATGACTATGGCTACACCTTC.

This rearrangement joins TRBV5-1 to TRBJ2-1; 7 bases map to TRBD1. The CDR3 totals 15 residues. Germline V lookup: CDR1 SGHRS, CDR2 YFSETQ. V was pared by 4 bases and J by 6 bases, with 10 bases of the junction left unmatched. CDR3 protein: CASSPTGQGSNEQFF. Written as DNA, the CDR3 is TGCGCCAGCAGCCCGACAGGGCAGGGGTCCAATGAGCAGTTCTTC.

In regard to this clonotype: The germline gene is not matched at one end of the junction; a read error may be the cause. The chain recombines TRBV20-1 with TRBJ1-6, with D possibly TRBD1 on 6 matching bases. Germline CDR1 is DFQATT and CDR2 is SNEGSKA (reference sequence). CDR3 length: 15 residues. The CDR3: CSARVPPGANPPLYF. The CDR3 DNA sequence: TGCAGTGCTAGAGTCCCGCCAGGGGCGAATCCACCCCTCTACTTT.

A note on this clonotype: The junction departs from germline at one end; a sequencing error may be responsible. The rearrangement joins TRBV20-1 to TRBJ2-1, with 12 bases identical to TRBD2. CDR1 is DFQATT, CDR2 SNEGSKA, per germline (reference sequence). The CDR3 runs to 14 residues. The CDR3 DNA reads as TGCAGTCCTAGAGATGGGGGGACTAGCGGGTCAGAGTTCTTC. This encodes CSPRDGGTSGSEFF.

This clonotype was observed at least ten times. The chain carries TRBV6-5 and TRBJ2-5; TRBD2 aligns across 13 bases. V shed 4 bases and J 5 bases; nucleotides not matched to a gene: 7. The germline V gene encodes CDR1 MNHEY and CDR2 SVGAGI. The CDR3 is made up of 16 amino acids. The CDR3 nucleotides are TGTGCCAGCAGTTCCCGGACTAGCGGGGGCGGGGAGACCCAGTACTTC. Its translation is CASSSRTSGGGETQYF.

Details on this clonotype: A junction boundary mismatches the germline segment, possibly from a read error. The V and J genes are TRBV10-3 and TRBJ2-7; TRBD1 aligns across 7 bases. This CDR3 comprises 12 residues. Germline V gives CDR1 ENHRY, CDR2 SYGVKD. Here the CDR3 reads CAIRVSGQEQYF. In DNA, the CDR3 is TGTGCTATCAGAGTGTCGGGACAGGAGCAGTACTTC.

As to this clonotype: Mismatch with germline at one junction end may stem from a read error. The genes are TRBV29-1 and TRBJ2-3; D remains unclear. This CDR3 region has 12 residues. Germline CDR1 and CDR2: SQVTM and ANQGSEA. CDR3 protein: CSVEVAVHMQYF. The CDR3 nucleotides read TGCAGCGTTGAAGTCGCCGTCCATATGCAGTATTTC.

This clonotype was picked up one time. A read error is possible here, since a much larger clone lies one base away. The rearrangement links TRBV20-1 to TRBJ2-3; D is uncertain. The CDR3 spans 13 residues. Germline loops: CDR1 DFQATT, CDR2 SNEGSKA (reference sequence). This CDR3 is CGARDPFTDTQYF. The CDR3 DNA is TGCGGTGCTAGAGATCCCTTTACAGATACGCAGTATTTT.

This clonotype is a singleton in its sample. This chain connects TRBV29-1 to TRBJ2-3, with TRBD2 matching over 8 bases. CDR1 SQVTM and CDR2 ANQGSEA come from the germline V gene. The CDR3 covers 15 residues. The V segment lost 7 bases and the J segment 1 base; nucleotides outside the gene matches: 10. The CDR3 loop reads CSARGLAAGTDTQYF. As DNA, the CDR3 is TGCAGCGCCCGCGGACTAGCAGCGGGCACAGATACGCAGTATTTT.

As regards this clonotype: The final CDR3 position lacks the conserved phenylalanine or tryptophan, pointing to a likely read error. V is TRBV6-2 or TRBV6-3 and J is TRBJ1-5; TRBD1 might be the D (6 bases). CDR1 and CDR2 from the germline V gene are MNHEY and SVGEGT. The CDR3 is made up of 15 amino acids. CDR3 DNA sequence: TGTGCCGGCAGCCGCAGGGGCAGGGAGCGGCAGCCCCAGCATTCT. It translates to CAGSRRGRERQPQHS.

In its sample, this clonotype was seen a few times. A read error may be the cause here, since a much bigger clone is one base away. The CDR3 here is CTSSLSPTGTDIFSF. The DNA for the CDR3 is TGTACCAGCAGTTTATCCCCAACGGGGACAGATATTTTTTCCTTC. This rearrangement joins TRBV11-3 to TRBJ1-2, with 7 bases aligning to TRBD1. CDR3 size: 15 residues. Germline assignment: CDR1 SGHNT and CDR2 YENEEA.

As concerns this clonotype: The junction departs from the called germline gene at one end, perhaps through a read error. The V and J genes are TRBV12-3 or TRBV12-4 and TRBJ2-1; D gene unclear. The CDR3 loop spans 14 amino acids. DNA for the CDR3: TGTGCCATCAGTAGAGCAACGTCCTACAATGAGCAGTTCTTC. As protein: CAISRATSYNEQFF.

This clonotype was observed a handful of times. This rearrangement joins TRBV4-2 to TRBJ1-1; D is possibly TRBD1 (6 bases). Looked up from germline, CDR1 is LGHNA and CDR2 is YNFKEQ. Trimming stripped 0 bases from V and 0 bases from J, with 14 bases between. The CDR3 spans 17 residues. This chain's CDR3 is CASSQDQGRRLNTEAFF. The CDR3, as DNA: TGTGCCAGCAGCCAAGATCAGGGGCGAAGGTTGAACACTGAAGCTTTCTTT.

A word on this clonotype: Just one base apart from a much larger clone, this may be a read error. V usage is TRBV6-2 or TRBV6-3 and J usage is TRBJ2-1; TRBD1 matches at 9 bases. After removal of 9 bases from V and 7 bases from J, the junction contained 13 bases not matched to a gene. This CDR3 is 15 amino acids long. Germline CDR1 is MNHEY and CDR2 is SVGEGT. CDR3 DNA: TGTGCCAGGGATAGGGTGGGACAGGGAGGTAATGAGCAGTTCTTC. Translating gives CARDRVGQGGNEQFF.

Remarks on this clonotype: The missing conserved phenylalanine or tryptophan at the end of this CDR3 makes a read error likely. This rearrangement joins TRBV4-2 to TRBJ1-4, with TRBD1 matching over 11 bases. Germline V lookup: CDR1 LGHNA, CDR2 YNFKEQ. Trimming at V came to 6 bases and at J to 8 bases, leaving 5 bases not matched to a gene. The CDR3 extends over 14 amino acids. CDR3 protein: CASRDGTGGEKLFL. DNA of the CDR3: TGTGCCAGCAGGGACGGGACAGGGGGAGAAAAACTGTTTCTT.

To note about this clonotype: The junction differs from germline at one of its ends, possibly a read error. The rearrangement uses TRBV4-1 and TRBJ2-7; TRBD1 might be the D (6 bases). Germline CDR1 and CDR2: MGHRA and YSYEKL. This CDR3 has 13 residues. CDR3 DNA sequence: TGCGCCAGCGGCCAGGGACAAACCTACGAGCAGTACTTC. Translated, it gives CASGQGQTYEQYF.

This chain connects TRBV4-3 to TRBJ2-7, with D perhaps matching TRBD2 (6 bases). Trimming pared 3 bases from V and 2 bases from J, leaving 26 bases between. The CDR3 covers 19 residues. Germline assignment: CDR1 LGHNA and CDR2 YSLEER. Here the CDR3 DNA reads TGCGCCAGCAGCCAGGGTATCGGACTAACGGGGTCGATCACCTACGAGCAGTACTTC. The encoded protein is CASSQGIGLTGSITYEQYF.

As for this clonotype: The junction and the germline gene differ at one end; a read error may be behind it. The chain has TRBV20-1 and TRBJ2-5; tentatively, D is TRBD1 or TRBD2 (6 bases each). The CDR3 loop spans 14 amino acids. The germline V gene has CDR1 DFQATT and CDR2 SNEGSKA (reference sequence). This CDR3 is CSARDTGRGEIQYF. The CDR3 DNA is TGCAGTGCTAGAGATACCGGTAGGGGGGAGATCCAGTACTTC.

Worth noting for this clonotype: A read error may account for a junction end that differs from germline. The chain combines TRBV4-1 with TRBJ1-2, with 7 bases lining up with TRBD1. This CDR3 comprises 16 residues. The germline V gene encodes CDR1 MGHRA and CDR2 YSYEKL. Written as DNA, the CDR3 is TGCACCAGCAGCCCCGGTGGAACAGGGGACTACTATGACTACACCTTC. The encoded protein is CTSSPGGTGDYYDYTF.